A single sample gave rise to the 23 T cell receptor beta chains below, sequenced in a study of lymphopenia after photon versus proton radiotherapy. Assay: immunoSEQ multiplex PCR; the TCRdb copy retains only in-frame clones and omits some. Of roughly 58,000 clones in the sample, about nine tenths were seen once. The sample consisted of peripheral blood, taken from a patient treated with proton-based radiotherapy. The receptors shown here come from a man older than 75 with esophageal cancer.

The DNA of the CDR3 is TGTGCCAGCAGTCAGGGACAGGGGAGTCGAGATCAGCCCCAGCATTTT. Translating it yields CASSQGQGSRDQPQHF. The rearrangement uses TRBV5-6 and TRBJ1-5; 10 bases map to TRBD1. The germline gives CDR1 SGHDT, CDR2 YYEEEE. Trimming cost V 5 bases and J 5 bases; bases outside gene matches: 10. The CDR3 has 16 amino acids. The full variable domain, in which reference TRBV5-6 and TRBJ1-5 provide the parts outside the CDR3, is DAGVTQSPTHLIKTRGQQVTLRCSPKSGHDTVSWYQQALGQGPQFIFQYYEEEERQRGNFPDRFSGHQFPNYSSELNVNALLLGDSALYLCASSQGQGSRDQPQHFGDGTRLSIL.

The chain couples TRBV7-9 to TRBJ2-7; 7 positions match TRBD1. The CDR3 is made up of 14 amino acids. The ends lost 5 bases at V and 3 bases at J; junction bases unmatched: 7. The germline CDR1 and CDR2 sequences are SEHNR and FQNEAQ (reference sequence). The CDR3 DNA reads TGTGCCAGCAGCCCCGGGACAGCGTTCTACGAGCAGTACTTC. It yields the protein CASSPGTAFYEQYF.

The V gene is TRBV25-1, the J gene TRBJ2-5, with a possible D match to TRBD1 (5 bases). Germline loops: CDR1 MGHDK, CDR2 SYGVNS. The CDR3 is 16 amino acids. Trimming pared 0 bases from V and 5 bases from J, leaving 16 bases between. CDR3 amino acids: CASSEYKGHQVETQYF. The CDR3 DNA reads TGTGCCAGCAGTGAATATAAGGGGCACCAGGTTGAGACCCAGTACTTC.

J is TRBJ2-7 and V is TRBV11-2, with 7 bases fitting TRBD1. V trimming: 3 bases; J trimming: 9 bases; junction bases outside the gene matches: 5. The CDR3 extends over 12 amino acids. Looked up from germline, CDR1 is SGHAT and CDR2 is FQNNGV. The CDR3 sequence: CASSLTGQGQYF. The CDR3 region has the DNA TGTGCCAGCAGCTTGACAGGGCAAGGGCAGTACTTC.

This clone was detected a few times. This rearrangement joins TRBV27 to TRBJ1-2; 7 bases agree with TRBD1. With V trimmed by 5 bases and J by 6 bases, 9 bases remained unmatched. CDR1 is MNHEY, CDR2 SMNVEV, per germline (reference sequence). The CDR3 is 14 amino acids. CDR3 amino acids: CASSTDDRVNGYTF. DNA for the CDR3: TGTGCCAGCAGTACCGACGACAGGGTTAATGGCTACACCTTC.

The chain recombines TRBV4-3 with TRBJ1-6; tentatively, D is TRBD1 (5 bases). CDR1 is LGHNA, CDR2 YSLEER, per germline. CDR3 length equals 15 residues. Trimming cost V 0 bases and J 12 bases, with 15 bases left between them. CDR3 sequence: CASSQDSSGGRPLHF. The CDR3 DNA sequence: TGCGCCAGCAGCCAAGATAGTTCGGGGGGAAGACCCCTCCACTTT.

V gene TRBV4-2 combines with J gene TRBJ2-2; 7 bases are shared with TRBD1. Trimming removed 3 bases from V and 4 bases from J; junction bases left unmatched: 5. The germline CDR1 and CDR2 sequences are LGHNA and YNFKEQ. CDR3 length equals 15 residues. CDR3 loop: CASSQGDRFTGELFF. For the CDR3, the DNA is TGTGCCAGCAGCCAGGGGGACAGATTCACCGGGGAGCTGTTTTTT.

The chain links TRBV7-9 to TRBJ1-1, with a weak D call TRBD1 (5 bases). The V gene lost 7 bases and the J gene lost 0 bases, with 15 bases spanning the gap. The CDR3 has 15 residues. CDR1 and CDR2 (germline): SEHNR, FQNEAQ (reference sequence). CDR3 sequence reads: CASNTPREVNTEAFF. The CDR3, as DNA: TGTGCCAGCAACACCCCCAGGGAGGTGAACACTGAAGCTTTCTTT.

The rearrangement joins TRBV7-6 to TRBJ2-7; possibly TRBD2 for D (5 bases). Germline loops: CDR1 SGHVS, CDR2 FNYEAQ. This CDR3 region has 15 residues. V lost 1 base and J lost 6, with 16 bases in between. The CDR3 spells CASSLDSGESSEQYF. The DNA for the CDR3 is TGTGCCAGCAGCTTAGACAGTGGGGAGTCTTCCGAGCAGTACTTC.

This chain connects TRBV30 to TRBJ2-3, with D possibly TRBD2 on 5 matching bases. Looked up from germline, CDR1 is GTSNPN and CDR2 is SVGIG (reference sequence). The CDR3 has 13 amino acids. With 1 base removed from V and 4 bases from J, the gap between germline ends came to 9 bases. As DNA, the CDR3 is TGTGCCTGGAGTGGTGGGAGAGCAGATACGCAGTATTTT. This encodes CAWSGGRADTQYF.

The chain combines TRBV6-5 with TRBJ1-6; D gene unclear. V lost 6 bases and J 7 bases, leaving 13 bases between the germline ends. The CDR3 consists of 14 residues. Germline CDR1 is MNHEY and CDR2 is SVGAGI. For the CDR3, the DNA is TGTGCCAGCAGCCCCGTGGTGGAGAATTCACCCCTCCACTTT. This gives the protein CASSPVVENSPLHF.

The J gene is TRBJ1-4, the V gene TRBV20-1; 12 bases align to TRBD1. J was trimmed by 11 bases and V by 5 bases; bases with no gene match: 0. Germline V lookup: CDR1 DFQATT, CDR2 SNEGSKA (reference sequence). The CDR3 totals 11 residues. Here the CDR3 reads CSAGTGGKLFF. The CDR3, as DNA: TGCAGTGCTGGGACAGGGGGCAAACTGTTTTTT.

CDR3 nucleotides: TGTGCCAGCAGTGAGTTGGGAACAGCCTTTCCCGGGGAGCTGTTTTTT. This gives the protein CASSELGTAFPGELFF. The V gene is TRBV6-4, the J gene TRBJ2-2; D is uncertain. CDR3 length equals 16 residues. V was trimmed by 3 bases and J by 6 bases, leaving 17 bases between them. Germline CDR1 reads MRHNA; CDR2 reads SNTAGT.

The chain is built from TRBV10-3 and TRBJ2-3; D is possibly TRBD1 (6 bases). The germline CDR1 and CDR2 sequences are ENHRY and SYGVKD. Trimming removed 7 bases from V and 3 bases from J, with 11 bases in between. CDR3 length equals 13 residues. This CDR3 is CAITQGITDTQYF. CDR3 nucleotide sequence: TGTGCCATCACCCAGGGGATAACAGATACGCAGTATTTT.

The chain recombines TRBV5-1 with TRBJ1-2; TRBD1 might be the D (5 bases). There are 15 residues in the CDR3. The ends were cut back, 0 bases at V and 4 bases at J, with 13 bases in the middle. From germline, CDR1 is SGHRS and CDR2 YFSETQ. This CDR3 reads CASSLAGRGPYGYTF. In DNA, the CDR3 is TGCGCCAGCAGCTTGGCCGGGAGGGGCCCCTATGGCTACACCTTC.

The V and J genes are TRBV6-6 and TRBJ2-5, with D tentatively TRBD2 (6 bases). The germline V and J ends were trimmed by 6 bases and 5 bases, with 16 bases remaining between them. This CDR3 contains 14 residues. CDR1 MNHNY and CDR2 SVGAGI come from the germline V gene (reference sequence). In DNA form, the CDR3 reads TGTGCCAGCAGGGATGGGAGGTCTGTCGAGACCCAGTACTTC. It is translated as CASRDGRSVETQYF.

The chain uses TRBV11-3 and TRBJ2-3; no firm D call. Germline-derived CDR1 and CDR2 are SGHNT and YENEEA. V was cut by 5 bases and J by 3 bases, with 6 bases left in between. There are 12 residues in the CDR3. CDR3 amino acids: CASSGETDTQYF. The CDR3 DNA reads as TGTGCCAGCAGCGGAGAGACAGATACGCAGTATTTT. Drawing the rest from reference TRBV11-3 and TRBJ2-3, the complete variable domain is EAGVVQSPRYKIIEKKQPVAFWCNPISGHNTLYWYLQNLGQGPELLIRYENEEAVDDSQLPKDRFSAERLKGVDSTLKIQPAELGDSAVYLCASSGETDTQYFGPGTRLTVL.

This rearrangement joins TRBV4-3 to TRBJ2-3; D perhaps matches TRBD1 (5 bases). The germline V and J ends were trimmed by 3 bases and 8 bases, with 9 bases remaining between them. Germline V gene data show CDR1 as LGHNA and CDR2 as YSLEER. This CDR3 comprises 12 residues. Written as DNA, the CDR3 is TGCGCCAGCAGCCACTATCAGGGTACGCAGTATTTT. It translates to CASSHYQGTQYF.

The chain is built from TRBV6-6 and TRBJ2-7; no firm D call. CDR3 length equals 12 residues. CDR1 and CDR2 from the germline V gene are MNHNY and SVGAGI (reference sequence). V was trimmed by 6 bases and J by 2 bases, leaving 8 bases between them. The DNA for the CDR3 is TGTGCCAGCAGCCGCATAACCTACGAGCAGTACTTC. Protein sequence: CASSRITYEQYF.

The chain joins TRBV21-1 to TRBJ1-1. TRBV21-1 is a listed pseudogene. This CDR3 contains 14 residues. The CDR3 DNA is TGTGCCAGCAGCAAAGAGGGGGGGAGCACTGAAGCTTTCTTT. Translation: CASSKEGGSTEAFF.

The J gene is TRBJ1-3, the V gene TRBV6-5; unclear D gene. Germline CDR1 is MNHEY and CDR2 is SVGAGI. The CDR3 is 15 residues long. Trimming removed 0 bases at V and 2 bases at J, with 8 bases between. This chain's CDR3 is CASSYSTGAGNTIYF. In DNA form, the CDR3 reads TGTGCCAGCAGTTACTCGACGGGTGCTGGAAACACCATATATTTT.

V and J are TRBV5-6 and TRBJ1-3; tentative D call: TRBD1 (5 bases). CDR1 SGHDT and CDR2 YYEEEE come from the germline V gene. The CDR3 totals 15 residues. V was trimmed by 0 bases and J by 8 bases, leaving 15 bases between them. The CDR3, as DNA: TGTGCCAGCAGCTTGGGATACGGCACGGGGGACACCATATATTTT. It specifies CASSLGYGTGDTIYF. Using reference TRBV5-6 and TRBJ1-3 for the parts outside the CDR3, the full variable domain is DAGVTQSPTHLIKTRGQQVTLRCSPKSGHDTVSWYQQALGQGPQFIFQYYEEEERQRGNFPDRFSGHQFPNYSSELNVNALLLGDSALYLCASSLGYGTGDTIYFGEGSWLTVV.

The gene calls are TRBV30 and TRBJ2-1; 8 bases align to TRBD2. The CDR3 consists of 17 residues. J lost 2 bases, V lost 1 base, and 10 bases had no gene match. CDR1 and CDR2 (germline): GTSNPN, SVGIG (reference sequence). The CDR3 loop is CAWSGRGLGATYNEQFF. CDR3 in DNA: TGTGCCTGGAGTGGGAGGGGACTAGGGGCCACCTACAATGAGCAGTTCTTC.